The 21 T cell receptor beta chains below all came from one sample that was sequenced in a study of shared clonotypes between healthy human individuals. Data came from immunoSEQ multiplex PCR; TCRdb stores just in-frame clones and leaves some out. Altogether about 2.4 million clones are present, around 94% being singletons, with the ten largest covering more than 0.12%. Sequencing was carried out using naive CD4+ T cells sorted from blood. The sample's subset: CD45RA+ positively selected. All receptors derive from a young man in good health.

On this clone itself: Other DNA sequences within the sample encode an identical CDR3. The V call is TRBV9, the J call TRBJ2-5; D might be TRBD2 (5 bases). The CDR3 consists of 14 residues. V dropped 4 bases and J dropped 1 base, with 11 bases sitting between them. Germline V gene data show CDR1 as SGDLS and CDR2 as YYNGEE. CDR3 in DNA: TGTGCCAGCAGCTTAGGACTGGGCCAAGAGACCCAGTACTTC. Its translation: CASSLGLGQETQYF.

The J gene is TRBJ1-4, the V gene TRBV10-3, with TRBD1 identical over 9 bases. The CDR3 spans 14 residues. With V trimmed by 9 bases and J by 5 bases, 7 bases remained unmatched. CDR1 ENHRY and CDR2 SYGVKD come from the germline V gene. The CDR3 bases are TGTGCCATTAGGGACAGGGAGGAGAATGAAAAACTGTTTTTT. Translated, it gives CAIRDREENEKLFF.

This clone was seen a few times. This rearrangement joins TRBV5-4 to TRBJ1-1, with no clear D. CDR1 is SGHNT and CDR2 is YYREEE in the germline V gene (reference sequence). This CDR3 region has 13 residues. V was trimmed by 4 bases and J by 0 bases, leaving 7 bases between them. This CDR3 is CASSLEMNTEAFF. The CDR3 DNA reads as TGTGCCAGCAGCCTGGAAATGAACACTGAAGCTTTCTTT.

This clone was found once. The chain links TRBV18 to TRBJ2-3; the match to TRBD2 covers 8 bases. The germline gives CDR1 KGHSH, CDR2 LQKENI. This CDR3 has 15 residues. The V gene end was trimmed by 9 bases and the J gene end by 4 bases; junction bases not matched to a gene: 12. Here the CDR3 reads CARAERGKPADTQYF. The CDR3 nucleotides are TGTGCCAGAGCCGAGCGGGGGAAACCTGCAGATACGCAGTATTTT.

The gene calls are TRBV2 and TRBJ1-2; weak D call: TRBD1 (6 bases). The V end lost 6 bases, the J end lost 7 bases, and 12 bases lay between the germline ends. Germline CDR1 and CDR2: SNHLY and FYNNEI. The CDR3 is 12 residues long. CDR3 sequence: CASSTGFPGYTF. The CDR3 region has the DNA TGTGCCAGCAGCACAGGGTTCCCTGGCTACACCTTC. Combining the CDR3 with reference TRBV2 and TRBJ1-2 gives the whole variable domain EPEVTQTPSHQVTQMGQEVILRCVPISNHLYFYWYRQILGQKVEFLVSFYNNEISEKSEIFDDQFSVERPDGSNFTLKIRSTKLEDSAMYFCASSTGFPGYTFGSGTRLTVV.

Comments on this clone: Other DNA sequences of this sample code for an identical CDR3. The CDR3 DNA reads TGTGCCAGCAGCCCAGGGGGGGGATATGGCTACACCTTC. It yields the protein CASSPGGGYGYTF. The chain combines TRBV9 with TRBJ1-2, with 7 nucleotides matching TRBD1. Per the germline V gene, CDR1 is SGDLS and CDR2 is YYNGEE. The CDR3 is 13 amino acids. J lost 5 bases, V lost 4 bases, and 5 bases had no gene match.

V gene TRBV10-3 combines with J gene TRBJ1-6; no clear D. The CDR3 is 13 residues long. Germline CDR1 ENHRY, CDR2 SYGVKD. The ends were cut back, 0 bases at V and 7 bases at J, with 4 bases in the middle. The CDR3 reads CAISESQNSPLHF. DNA of the CDR3: TGTGCCATCAGTGAGTCTCAAAATTCACCCCTCCACTTT.

Concerning this clone: Distinct nucleotide sequences in the sample also encode this CDR3. The chain is built from TRBV30 and TRBJ1-3; D is uncertain. V was trimmed by 3 bases and J by 0 bases, leaving 3 bases between them. CDR1 GTSNPN and CDR2 SVGIG come from the germline V gene (reference sequence). The CDR3 loop spans 12 amino acids. The CDR3 sequence: CAWRGSGNTIYF. In DNA, the CDR3 is TGTGCCTGGAGGGGCTCTGGAAACACCATATATTTT.

This sequence joins TRBV7-8 and TRBJ1-1; D is unclear. V dropped 5 bases and J dropped 3 bases, with 13 bases sitting between them. Germline V gene sequence: CDR1 SGHVS, CDR2 FQNEAQ. The CDR3 is 14 amino acids. CDR3 in amino acids: CASSPGRRDTEAFF. In nucleotides, the CDR3 is TGTGCCAGCAGCCCGGGAAGGCGGGACACTGAAGCTTTCTTT. Full variable domain (missing parts from reference TRBV7-8 and TRBJ1-1): GAGVSQSPRYKVAKRGQDVALRCDPISGHVSLFWYQQALGQGPEFLTYFQNEAQLDKSGLPSDRFFAERPEGSVSTLKIQRTQQEDSAVYLCASSPGRRDTEAFFGQGTRLTVV.

The chain combines TRBV27 with TRBJ2-7, with 14 bases matching TRBD2. The germline gives CDR1 MNHEY, CDR2 SMNVEV (reference sequence). The CDR3 contains 15 residues. The junction had 7 bases not matched to a gene; V was cut back by 5 bases and J by 7 bases. The CDR3 loop reads CASSPRLAGGGEQYF. In nucleotides, the CDR3 is TGTGCCAGCAGTCCCCGACTAGCGGGAGGGGGGGAGCAGTACTTC.

This rearrangement joins TRBV25-1 to TRBJ1-3; tentative D call: TRBD1 (5 bases). Germline V gives CDR1 MGHDK, CDR2 SYGVNS. The V and J ends lost 6 bases and 2 bases respectively, with 17 bases between them. The CDR3 is made up of 16 amino acids. CDR3 nucleotides: TGTGCCAGCAGCGCCATAGCGGCAGGGACTGGAAACACCATATATTTT. Translating gives CASSAIAAGTGNTIYF.

V and J are TRBV6-6 and TRBJ2-7; perhaps TRBD1 as D (6 bases). From germline, CDR1 is MNHNY and CDR2 SVGAGI (reference sequence). V lost 6 bases, J lost 1 base, and 16 bases lay in between. The CDR3 has 15 residues. The DNA for the CDR3 is TGTGCCAGCAGCCCCGGACAGACAAGTTCCTACGAGCAGTACTTC. It is translated as CASSPGQTSSYEQYF.

This clone has more than one count but fewer than ten. The chain uses TRBV28 and TRBJ1-1; 9 nucleotides match TRBD1. The junction had 7 bases not matched to a gene; V was cut back by 6 bases and J by 5 bases. CDR3 size: 14 residues. CDR1 MDHEN and CDR2 SYDVKM come from the germline V gene. The CDR3 DNA is TGTGCCAGCAGGGGCGGGACAGGGAAGACTGAAGCTTTCTTT. Amino acid sequence: CASRGGTGKTEAFF. Using reference TRBV28 and TRBJ1-1 for the parts outside the CDR3, the full variable domain is DVKVTQSSRYLVKRTGEKVFLECVQDMDHENMFWYRQDPGLGLRLIYFSYDVKMKEKGDIPEGYSVSREKKERFSLILESASTNQTSMYLCASRGGTGKTEAFFGQGTRLTVV.

Details on this clone: Germline and junction disagree at one end, which may indicate a read error. This chain uses TRBV19 with TRBJ1-5, with D possibly matching TRBD1 (6 bases). Germline assignment: CDR1 LNHDA and CDR2 SQIVND (reference sequence). The CDR3 covers 14 residues. CDR3 in DNA: TGTGCCAGTAGTCTAGACAGGTGGAATCAGCCCCAGCATTTT. This translates into CASSLDRWNQPQHF.

Concerning this clone itself: Distinct nucleotide sequences in the sample also encode this CDR3. This rearrangement joins TRBV5-6 to TRBJ1-2; D uncertain. Germline CDR1 SGHDT, CDR2 YYEEEE. V lost 0 bases and J lost 3, with 6 bases in between. CDR3 size: 13 residues. The DNA for the CDR3 is TGTGCCAGCAGCTTGGACCGGTACTATGGCTACACCTTC. Translated, it gives CASSLDRYYGYTF.

A remark on this clone: Other DNA sequences in the same sample also yield this CDR3. V and J are TRBV29-1 and TRBJ2-5, with D possibly matching TRBD1 (5 bases). The CDR3 loop spans 11 amino acids. Germline CDR1 SQVTM, CDR2 ANQGSEA. With 3 bases removed from V and 5 bases from J, the gap between germline ends came to 7 bases. The CDR3 bases are TGCAGCGTTGACAGGGCGGAGACCCAGTACTTC. Amino acids: CSVDRAETQYF. Supplemented by reference TRBV29-1 and TRBJ2-5, the full variable domain reads SAVISQKPSRDICQRGTSLTIQCQVDSQVTMMFWYRQQPGQSLTLIATANQGSEATYESGFVIDKFPISRPNLTFSTLTVSNMSPEDSSIYLCSVDRAETQYFGPGTRLLVL.

This clone has just a few counts. This chain links TRBV18 with TRBJ2-2, with 8 bases matching TRBD1. The V and J ends lost 6 bases and 4 bases, in that order; junction bases with no gene match: 7. The CDR3 has 15 residues. Germline CDR1 reads KGHSH; CDR2 reads LQKENI. The CDR3 nucleotides are TGTGCCAGCTCTCCGGACAGGGCCTCCACCGGGGAGCTGTTTTTT. This gives the protein CASSPDRASTGELFF.

The rearrangement uses TRBV6-5 and TRBJ2-1, with 9 bases aligning to TRBD2. V lost 2 bases, J lost 8 bases, and 7 bases stayed unmatched. The CDR3 length is 15 residues. Germline assignment: CDR1 MNHEY and CDR2 SVGAGI. Here the CDR3 DNA reads TGTGCCAGCAGTTACCCTAGCGGGAAGCACCATGAGCAGTTCTTC. It is translated as CASSYPSGKHHEQFF.

V gene TRBV19 combines with J gene TRBJ1-5; a possible D gene is TRBD1 (6 bases). CDR3 length: 15 residues. Germline V gives CDR1 LNHDA, CDR2 SQIVND (reference sequence). With 0 bases removed from V and 4 bases from J, the gap between germline ends came to 10 bases. Here the CDR3 reads CASSIDRGTNQPQHF. For the CDR3, the DNA is TGTGCCAGTAGTATAGACCGCGGGACAAATCAGCCCCAGCATTTT.

V gene TRBV7-8 combines with J gene TRBJ1-1; D is unresolved. This CDR3 has 14 residues. Trimming left V 1 base short and J 5 bases short, with 11 bases between. Germline V CDR1 and CDR2: SGHVS, FQNEAQ. In DNA, the CDR3 is TGTGCCAGCAGCTTAGTAGAGGGAGGTACTGAAGCTTTCTTT. Its protein product is CASSLVEGGTEAFF.

The chain joins TRBV6-5 to TRBJ2-3; 13 bases are shared with TRBD2. Trimming removed 4 bases from V and 3 bases from J; junction bases left unmatched: 4. Looked up from germline, CDR1 is MNHEY and CDR2 is SVGAGI. This CDR3 spans 16 amino acids. This CDR3 is CASSSRLAGGTDTQYF. The CDR3 nucleotides are TGTGCCAGCAGTTCAAGACTAGCGGGGGGTACAGATACGCAGTATTTT.